One and the same sample provided the 5 T cell receptor beta chains below, sequenced in a study of T cell repertoires in cytomegalovirus infection (dated by TCRdb to 2018 to 2020). Instrument used: Illumina HiSeq 1500. TCRdb trimmed public reads at Q25 via fastp, called clones via MiXCR and kept in-frame beta chains. Every distinct CDR3 protein forms one entry, paired with its most common genes and DNA. This sample holds around 740,000 distinct CDR3 sequences; approximately 40% were observed only once. About 2.8% of the sample is held by the ten biggest clonotypes. Sequenced: PBMCs. The origin of the receptors is a human donor in good health (CMV status not recorded). Some clones in this sample may be carry-over from other donors' samples.

The sample holds a few counts of this clonotype. The chain has TRBV28 and TRBJ2-7; unclear D gene. In germline, CDR1 is MDHEN, CDR2 SYDVKM. Deletions cut 3 bases from V and 2 bases from J, with 20 bases between. The CDR3 covers 17 residues. CDR3 nucleotide sequence: TGTGCCAGCAGTTTTCCGGAACCGGCTAGAACCGCCTACGAGCAGTACTTC. Encoded protein: CASSFPEPARTAYEQYF.

This chain joins TRBV7-2 and TRBJ2-7; 7 bases align to TRBD2. V trimming: 7 bases; J trimming: 6 bases; junction bases outside the gene matches: 18. The CDR3 extends over 16 amino acids. The germline gives CDR1 SGHTA, CDR2 FQGNSA. CDR3 sequence (DNA): TGTGCCAGCATCTTGCAACCGGCGGGAGTAAAAGTCGAGCAGTACTTC. Protein product: CASILQPAGVKVEQYF.

This clonotype has just one count. A much larger clone lies a single base off, so this may be a read error. The chain carries TRBV23-1 and TRBJ1-5; D is undetermined. TRBV23-1 is an ORF, and what it does is uncertain. The germline V and J ends were trimmed by 6 bases and 3 bases, with 9 bases remaining between them. The CDR3 has 13 residues. CDR3 bases: TGCGCCAGCAGAGAACTACTCAATCAGCCCCAGCATTTT. Translation: CASRELLNQPQHF.

This clonotype was counted between two and nine times. V gene TRBV7-9 combines with J gene TRBJ1-2, with D perhaps TRBD1 (5 bases). CDR1 is SEHNR and CDR2 is FQNEAQ in the germline V gene (reference sequence). The ends were cut back, 1 base at V and 8 bases at J, with 17 bases in the middle. The CDR3 is 15 amino acids. CDR3 sequence: CASSLDSGRARGYTF. The CDR3 bases are TGTGCCAGCAGCTTAGACTCGGGCAGGGCCAGAGGCTACACCTTC.

This clonotype has only a few counts. V is TRBV7-6 and J is TRBJ1-6, with a possible D match to TRBD1 (6 bases). The CDR3 is 15 residues long. The germline V gene has CDR1 SGHVS and CDR2 FNYEAQ. V lost 5 bases and J 10 bases, leaving 18 bases between the germline ends. The CDR3 region is CASSPFGAGDSPLHF. In nucleotides, the CDR3 is TGTGCCAGCAGCCCATTTGGGGCAGGGGACTCACCCCTCCACTTT.